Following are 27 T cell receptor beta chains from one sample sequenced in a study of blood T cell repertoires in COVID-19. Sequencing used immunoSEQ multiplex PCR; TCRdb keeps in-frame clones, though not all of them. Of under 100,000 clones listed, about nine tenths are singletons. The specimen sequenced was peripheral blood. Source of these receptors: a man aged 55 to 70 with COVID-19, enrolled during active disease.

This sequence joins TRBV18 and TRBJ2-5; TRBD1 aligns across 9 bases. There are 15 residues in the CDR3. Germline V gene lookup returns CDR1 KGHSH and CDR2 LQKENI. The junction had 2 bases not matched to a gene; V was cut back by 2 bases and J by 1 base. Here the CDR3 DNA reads TGTGCCAGCTCACCAGACAGGGGGGGCCAAGAGACCCAGTACTTC. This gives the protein CASSPDRGGQETQYF.

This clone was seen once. CDR3 in DNA: TGTGCCAGCAGCTCCGCTGGGAGGCTCACTGAAGCTTTCTTT. Translation gives CASSSAGRLTEAFF. The chain couples TRBV7-9 to TRBJ1-1; the D is unclear. Per germline, CDR1 SEHNR and CDR2 FQNEAQ (reference sequence). Trimming took off 4 bases at V and 4 bases at J, with 13 bases between the two ends. The CDR3 runs 14 residues.

The CDR3 sequence: CASSIRRQGPQPQHF. The CDR3 DNA sequence: TGTGCCAGTAGTATCCGACGGCAGGGGCCTCAGCCCCAGCATTTT. The chain combines TRBV19 with TRBJ1-5; D may be TRBD1 (6 bases). The length of the CDR3 is 15 residues. The germline V and J ends were trimmed by 3 bases and 6 bases, with 15 bases remaining between them. CDR1 LNHDA and CDR2 SQIVND come from the germline V gene (reference sequence).

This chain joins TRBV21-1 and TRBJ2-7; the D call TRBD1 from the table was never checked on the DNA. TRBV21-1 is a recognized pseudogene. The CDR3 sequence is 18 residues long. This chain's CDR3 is CASSMGQGGPGGDYEQYF. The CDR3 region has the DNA TGTGCCAGCAGCATGGGACAGGGAGGACCGGGAGGGGACTACGAGCAGTACTTC.

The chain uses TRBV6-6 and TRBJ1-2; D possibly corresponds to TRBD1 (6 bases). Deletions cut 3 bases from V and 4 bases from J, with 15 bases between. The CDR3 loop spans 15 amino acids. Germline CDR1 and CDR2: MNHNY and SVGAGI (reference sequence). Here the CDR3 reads CASSYAGAIVYGYTF. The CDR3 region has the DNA TGTGCCAGCAGTTATGCGGGGGCGATAGTCTATGGCTACACCTTC.

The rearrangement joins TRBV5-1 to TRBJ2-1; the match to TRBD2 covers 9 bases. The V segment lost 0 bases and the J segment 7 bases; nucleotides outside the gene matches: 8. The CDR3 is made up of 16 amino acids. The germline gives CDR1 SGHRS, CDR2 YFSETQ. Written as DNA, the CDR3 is TGCGCCAGCAGCTTGGTAGCGGGAGTATCGAAAAATGAGCAGTTCTTC. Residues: CASSLVAGVSKNEQFF.

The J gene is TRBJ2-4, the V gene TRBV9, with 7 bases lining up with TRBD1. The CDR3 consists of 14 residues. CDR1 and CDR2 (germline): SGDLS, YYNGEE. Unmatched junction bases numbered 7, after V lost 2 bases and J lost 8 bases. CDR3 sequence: CASSVQGVKDIQYF. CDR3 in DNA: TGTGCCAGCAGCGTCCAGGGGGTAAAGGACATTCAGTACTTC.

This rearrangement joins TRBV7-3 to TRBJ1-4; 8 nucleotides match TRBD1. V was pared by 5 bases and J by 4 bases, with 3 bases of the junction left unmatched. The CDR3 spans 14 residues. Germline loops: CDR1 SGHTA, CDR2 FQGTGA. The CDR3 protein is CASSPGTGNEKLFF. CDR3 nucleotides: TGTGCCAGCAGCCCCGGGACAGGTAATGAAAAACTGTTTTTT.

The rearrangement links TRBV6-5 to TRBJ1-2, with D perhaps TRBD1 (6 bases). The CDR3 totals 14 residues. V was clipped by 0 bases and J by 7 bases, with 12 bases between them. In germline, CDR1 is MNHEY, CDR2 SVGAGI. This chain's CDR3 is CASSYSRGGIGYTF. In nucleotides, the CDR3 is TGTGCCAGCAGTTACTCGAGAGGGGGAATTGGCTACACCTTC.

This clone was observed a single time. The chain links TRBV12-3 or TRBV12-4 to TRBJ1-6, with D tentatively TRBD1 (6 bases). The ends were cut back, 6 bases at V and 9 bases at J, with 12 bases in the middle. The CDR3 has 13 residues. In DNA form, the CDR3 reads TGTGCCAGCAGGTTACAGGGTGGTTCACCCCTCCACTTT. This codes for CASRLQGGSPLHF.

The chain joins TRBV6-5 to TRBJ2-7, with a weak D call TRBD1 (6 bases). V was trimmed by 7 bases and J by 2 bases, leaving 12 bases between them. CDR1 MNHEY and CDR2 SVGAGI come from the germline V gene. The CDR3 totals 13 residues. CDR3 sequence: CASKVEGAYEQYF. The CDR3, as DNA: TGTGCCAGCAAGGTTGAGGGGGCCTACGAGCAGTACTTC.

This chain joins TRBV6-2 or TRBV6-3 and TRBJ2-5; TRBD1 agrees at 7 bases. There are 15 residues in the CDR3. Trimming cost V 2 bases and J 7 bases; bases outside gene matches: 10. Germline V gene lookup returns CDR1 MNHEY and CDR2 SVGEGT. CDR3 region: CASSYDGTALGTQYF. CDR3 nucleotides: TGTGCCAGCAGTTACGACGGGACAGCCTTGGGGACCCAGTACTTC.

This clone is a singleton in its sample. The CDR3 region has the DNA TGTGCCAGCAGTGCCTACTCTTGGGGACTAGCGGGGACCTACGAGCAGTACTTC. Protein sequence: CASSAYSWGLAGTYEQYF. The chain carries TRBV6-1 and TRBJ2-7, with TRBD2 matching 13 bases. Per germline, CDR1 MNHNS and CDR2 SASEGT. Germline trimming cut 4 bases from V and 2 bases from J; bases unmatched to any gene: 11. The CDR3 totals 18 residues.

CDR3 coding DNA: TGTGCCAGCAGCTCCAGGGGGATTAACACTGAAGCTTTCTTT. Amino acids: CASSSRGINTEAFF. The chain uses TRBV27 and TRBJ1-1, with TRBD1 matching 7 bases. Germline CDR1 and CDR2: MNHEY and SMNVEV (reference sequence). Losses at the gene ends were 6 bases for V and 2 bases for J; bases not matched to a gene: 6. CDR3 length equals 14 residues.

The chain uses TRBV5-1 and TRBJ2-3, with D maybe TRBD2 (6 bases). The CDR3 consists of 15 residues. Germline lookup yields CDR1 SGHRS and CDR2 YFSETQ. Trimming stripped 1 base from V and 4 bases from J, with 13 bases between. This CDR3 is CASSLLGGSPDTQYF. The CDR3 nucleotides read TGCGCCAGCAGCTTGCTGGGGGGTAGCCCAGATACGCAGTATTTT.

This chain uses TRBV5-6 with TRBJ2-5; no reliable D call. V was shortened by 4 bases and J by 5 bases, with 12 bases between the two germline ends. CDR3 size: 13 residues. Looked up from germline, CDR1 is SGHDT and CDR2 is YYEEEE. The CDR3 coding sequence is TGTGCCAGCAGCCGGAGAGCTCGCGAGACCCAGTACTTC. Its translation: CASSRRARETQYF. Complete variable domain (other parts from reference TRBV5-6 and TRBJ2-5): DAGVTQSPTHLIKTRGQQVTLRCSPKSGHDTVSWYQQALGQGPQFIFQYYEEEERQRGNFPDRFSGHQFPNYSSELNVNALLLGDSALYLCASSRRARETQYFGPGTRLLVL.

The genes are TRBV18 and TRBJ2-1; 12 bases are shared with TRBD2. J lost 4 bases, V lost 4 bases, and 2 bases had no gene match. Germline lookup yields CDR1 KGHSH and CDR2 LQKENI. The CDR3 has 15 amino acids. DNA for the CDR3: TGTGCCAGCTCACGGGGACTAGCGGGTTACAATGAGCAGTTCTTC. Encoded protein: CASSRGLAGYNEQFF.

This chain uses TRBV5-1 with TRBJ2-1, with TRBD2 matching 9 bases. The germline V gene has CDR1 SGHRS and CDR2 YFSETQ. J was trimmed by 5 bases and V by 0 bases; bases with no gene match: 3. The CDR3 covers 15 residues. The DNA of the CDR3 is TGCGCCAGCAGCTTGGGACTAGCGGACCACAATGAGCAGTTCTTC. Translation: CASSLGLADHNEQFF.

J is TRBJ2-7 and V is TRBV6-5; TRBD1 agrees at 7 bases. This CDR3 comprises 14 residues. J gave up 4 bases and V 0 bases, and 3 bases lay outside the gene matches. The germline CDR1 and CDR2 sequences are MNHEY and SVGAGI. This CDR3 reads CASSYSGQSYEQYF. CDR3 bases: TGTGCCAGCAGTTACTCGGGACAGAGTTACGAGCAGTACTTC.

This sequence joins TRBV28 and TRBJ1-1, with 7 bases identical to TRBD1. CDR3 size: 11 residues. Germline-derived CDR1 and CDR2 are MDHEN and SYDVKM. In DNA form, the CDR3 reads TGTGGTACAGGGGCAGACACTGAAGCTTTCTTT. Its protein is CGTGADTEAFF. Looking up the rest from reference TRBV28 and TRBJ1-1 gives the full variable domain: DVKVTQSSRYLVKRTGEKVFLECVQDMDHENMFWYRQDPGLGLRLIYFSYDVKMKEKGDIPEGYSVSREKKERFSLILESASTNQTSMYLCGTGADTEAFFGQGTRLTVV.

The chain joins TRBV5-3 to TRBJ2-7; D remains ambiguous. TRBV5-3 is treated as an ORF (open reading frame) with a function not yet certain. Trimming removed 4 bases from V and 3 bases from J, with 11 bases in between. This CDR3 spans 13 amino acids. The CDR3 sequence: CARSHRLDYEQYF. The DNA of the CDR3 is TGTGCCAGAAGCCATCGACTGGACTACGAGCAGTACTTC.

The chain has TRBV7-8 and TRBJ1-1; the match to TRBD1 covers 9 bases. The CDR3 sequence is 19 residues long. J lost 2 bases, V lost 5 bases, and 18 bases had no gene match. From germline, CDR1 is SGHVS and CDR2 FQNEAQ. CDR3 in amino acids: CASSPHSYRGRESNTEAFF. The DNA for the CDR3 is TGTGCCAGCAGCCCTCATTCCTACAGGGGGCGCGAATCAAACACTGAAGCTTTCTTT.

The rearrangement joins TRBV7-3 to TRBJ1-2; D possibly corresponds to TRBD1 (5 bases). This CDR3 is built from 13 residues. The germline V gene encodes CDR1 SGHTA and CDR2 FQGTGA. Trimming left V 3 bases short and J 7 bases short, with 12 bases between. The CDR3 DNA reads TGTGCCAGCAGCTTGGAGGGGCAGGGTGGCTACACCTTC. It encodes CASSLEGQGGYTF.

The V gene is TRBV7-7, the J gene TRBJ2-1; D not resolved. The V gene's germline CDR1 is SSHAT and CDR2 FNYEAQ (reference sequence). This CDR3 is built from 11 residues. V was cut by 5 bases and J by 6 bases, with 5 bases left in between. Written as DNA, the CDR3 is TGTGCCAGCAGCCCCTCCAATGAGCAGTTCTTC. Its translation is CASSPSNEQFF.

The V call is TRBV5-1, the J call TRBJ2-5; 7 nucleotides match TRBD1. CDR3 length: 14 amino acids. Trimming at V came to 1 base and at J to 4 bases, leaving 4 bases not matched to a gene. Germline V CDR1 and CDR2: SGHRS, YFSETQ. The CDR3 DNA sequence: TGCGCCAGCAGCTTGAGGGGGCGGGCAGAGACCCAGTACTTC. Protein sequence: CASSLRGRAETQYF.

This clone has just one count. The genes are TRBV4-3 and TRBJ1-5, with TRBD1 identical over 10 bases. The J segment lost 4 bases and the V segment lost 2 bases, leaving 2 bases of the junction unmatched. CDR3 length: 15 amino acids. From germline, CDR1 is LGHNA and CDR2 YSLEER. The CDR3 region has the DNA TGCGCCAGCAGCCAAACGGGACAGGGGAATCAGCCCCAGCATTTT. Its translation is CASSQTGQGNQPQHF.

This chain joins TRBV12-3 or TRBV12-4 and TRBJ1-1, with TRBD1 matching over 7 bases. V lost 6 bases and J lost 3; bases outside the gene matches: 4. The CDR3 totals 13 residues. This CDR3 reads CASSRDRYTEAFF. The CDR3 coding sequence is TGTGCCAGCAGCCGGGACAGATACACTGAAGCTTTCTTT.